The clone carrying this T cell receptor beta chain was observed a few times. The data belong to a study of early T cells in non-severe SARS-CoV-2 infection. Across the study: Chains were unpaired, as sequencing was done on bulk RNA from unsorted whole blood.

TCRdb processed the 5' RACE reads anew with MiXCR; each CDR3 protein has one entry. The sample consists of approximately 37,000 distinct CDR3 sequences, approximately 8% of them appearing once. V lost 3 bases and J lost 2, with 5 bases in between. The CDR3 loop spans 13 amino acids. CDR1 is LNHDA, CDR2 SQIVND, per germline (reference sequence). The sequencing used whole blood, collected at baseline. The clonotype comes from an adult who was a healthcare worker with PCR-confirmed SARS-CoV-2 infection or an uninfected control (not recorded which). The rearrangement joins TRBV19 to TRBJ2-1; D gene ambiguous. CDR3 region: CASSIHPYNEQFF. Here the CDR3 DNA reads TGTGCCAGTAGTATCCACCCCTACAATGAGCAGTTCTTC.